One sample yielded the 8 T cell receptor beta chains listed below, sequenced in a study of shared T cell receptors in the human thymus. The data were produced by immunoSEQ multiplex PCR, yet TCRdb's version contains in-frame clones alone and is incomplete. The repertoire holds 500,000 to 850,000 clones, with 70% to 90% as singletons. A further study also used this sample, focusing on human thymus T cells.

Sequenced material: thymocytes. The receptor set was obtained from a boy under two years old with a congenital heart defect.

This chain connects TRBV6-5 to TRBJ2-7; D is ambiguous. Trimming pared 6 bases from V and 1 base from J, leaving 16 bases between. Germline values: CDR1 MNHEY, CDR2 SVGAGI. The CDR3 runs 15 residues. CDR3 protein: CASRNTPNLSYEQYF. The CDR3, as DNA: TGTGCCAGCAGAAACACGCCCAACCTTTCCTACGAGCAGTACTTC.

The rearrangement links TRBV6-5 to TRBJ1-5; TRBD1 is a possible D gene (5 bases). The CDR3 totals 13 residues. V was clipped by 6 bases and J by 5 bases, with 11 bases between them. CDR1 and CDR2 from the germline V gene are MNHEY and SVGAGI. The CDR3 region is CASRTAGDQPQHF. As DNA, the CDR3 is TGTGCCAGCAGGACTGCGGGGGATCAGCCCCAGCATTTT.

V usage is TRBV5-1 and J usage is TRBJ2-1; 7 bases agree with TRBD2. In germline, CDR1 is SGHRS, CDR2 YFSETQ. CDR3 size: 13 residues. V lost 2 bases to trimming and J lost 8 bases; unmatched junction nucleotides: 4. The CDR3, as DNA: TGCGCCAGCAGCTTACGGACTAGAGATGAGCAGTTCTTC. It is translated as CASSLRTRDEQFF.

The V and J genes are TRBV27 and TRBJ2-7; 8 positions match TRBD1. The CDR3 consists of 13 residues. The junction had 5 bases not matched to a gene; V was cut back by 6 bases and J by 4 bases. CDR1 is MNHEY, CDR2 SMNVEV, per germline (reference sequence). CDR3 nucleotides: TGTGCCAGCAGAGACAGGGGAAGGTACGAGCAGTACTTC. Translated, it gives CASRDRGRYEQYF.

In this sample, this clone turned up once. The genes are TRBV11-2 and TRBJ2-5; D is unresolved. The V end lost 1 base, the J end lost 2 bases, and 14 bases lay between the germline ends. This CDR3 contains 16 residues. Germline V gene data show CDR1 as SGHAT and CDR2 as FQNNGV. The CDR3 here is CASSLVQTLFQETQYF. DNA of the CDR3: TGTGCCAGCAGCTTAGTGCAGACTCTTTTTCAAGAGACCCAGTACTTC.

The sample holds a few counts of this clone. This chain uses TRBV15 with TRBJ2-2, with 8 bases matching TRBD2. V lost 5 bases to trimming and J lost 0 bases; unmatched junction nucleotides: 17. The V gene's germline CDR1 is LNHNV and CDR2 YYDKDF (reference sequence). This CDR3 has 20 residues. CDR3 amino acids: CATSQTSISPGLANTGELFF. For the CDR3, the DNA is TGTGCCACCAGCCAAACATCCATTTCCCCGGGACTAGCGAACACCGGGGAGCTGTTTTTT.

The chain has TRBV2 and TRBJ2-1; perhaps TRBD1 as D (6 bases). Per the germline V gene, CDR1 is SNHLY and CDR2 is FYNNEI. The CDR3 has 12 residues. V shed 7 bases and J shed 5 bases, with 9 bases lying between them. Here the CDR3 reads CASTYRDNEQFF. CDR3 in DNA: TGTGCCAGCACTTACAGGGACAATGAGCAGTTCTTC.

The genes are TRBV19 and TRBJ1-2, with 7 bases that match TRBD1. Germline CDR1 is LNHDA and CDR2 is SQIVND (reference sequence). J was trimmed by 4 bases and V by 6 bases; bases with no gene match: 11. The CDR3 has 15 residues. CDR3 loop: CASRISQTGTYGYTF. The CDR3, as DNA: TGTGCCAGTAGAATTTCCCAGACAGGGACCTATGGCTACACCTTC.